This T cell receptor (beta chain) derives from a study of post-analysis software for immune sequencing data. Study at large: Relapsing-remitting, secondary progressive and progressive-relapsing multiple sclerosis courses were included. General study results and limits: Normalized Chao1 diversity in multiple sclerosis patients fell significantly below that of controls. Roughly 5 TRBV segments (TRBV5-6, TRBV5-1 and TRBV20-1 among them) occurred more frequently in patients than in controls. The F measure placed samples prepared in the same batch into strongly shared clusters.

Each TCR beta cDNA library carried unique molecular identifiers. The yield from roughly 1 to 10 million T cells was roughly 500,000 cDNA molecules in total. From the PCR reads, TCRdb called clonotypes with MiXCR, one entry per CDR3 protein. The data show approximately 570,000 distinct CDR3 sequences, about 44% seen once. Remarks on this clonotype: Antigen: not known.

Germline V gives CDR1 SGHRS, CDR2 YFSETQ. Trimming took off 4 bases at V and 8 bases at J, with 13 bases between the two ends. The CDR3 runs 13 residues. The TCR originated in a girl aged 10-17 years with multiple sclerosis. The chain has TRBV5-1 and TRBJ2-1; no reliable D call. The specimen was blood. The CDR3 bases are TGCGCCAGCAGCCCGTTTGGTTCCCATGAGCAGTTCTTC. This gives the protein CASSPFGSHEQFF. The full variable domain, completed using reference TRBV5-1 and TRBJ2-1, is KAGVTQTPRYLIKTRGQQVTLSCSPISGHRSVSWYQQTPGQGLQFLFEYFSETQRNKGNFPGRFSGRQFSNSRSEMNVSTLELGDSALYLCASSPFGSHEQFFGPGTRLTVL.